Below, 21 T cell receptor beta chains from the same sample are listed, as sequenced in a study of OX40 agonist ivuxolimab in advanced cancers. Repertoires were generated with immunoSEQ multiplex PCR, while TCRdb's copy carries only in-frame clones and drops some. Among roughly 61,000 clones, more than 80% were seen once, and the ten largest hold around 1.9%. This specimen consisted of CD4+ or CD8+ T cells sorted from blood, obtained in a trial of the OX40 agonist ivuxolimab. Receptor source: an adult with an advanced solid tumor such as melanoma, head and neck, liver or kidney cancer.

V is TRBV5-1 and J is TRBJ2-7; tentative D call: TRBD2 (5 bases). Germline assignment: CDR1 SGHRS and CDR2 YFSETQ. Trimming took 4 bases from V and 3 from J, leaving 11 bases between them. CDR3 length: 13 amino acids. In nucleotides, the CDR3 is TGCGCCAGCAGCGGAGGACGGAGCTACGAGCAGTACTTC. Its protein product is CASSGGRSYEQYF.

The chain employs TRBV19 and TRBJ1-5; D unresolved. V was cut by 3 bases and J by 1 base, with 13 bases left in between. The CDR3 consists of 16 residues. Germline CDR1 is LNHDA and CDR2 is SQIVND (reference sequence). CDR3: CASSILWRVSNQPQHF. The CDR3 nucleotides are TGTGCCAGTAGTATTCTTTGGAGGGTCAGCAATCAGCCCCAGCATTTT.

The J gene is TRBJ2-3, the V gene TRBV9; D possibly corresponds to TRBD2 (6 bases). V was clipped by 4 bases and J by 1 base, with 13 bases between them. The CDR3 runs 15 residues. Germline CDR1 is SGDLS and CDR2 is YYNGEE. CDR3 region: CASSQVEGRTDTQYF. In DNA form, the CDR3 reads TGTGCCAGCAGCCAAGTGGAGGGGCGCACAGATACGCAGTATTTT. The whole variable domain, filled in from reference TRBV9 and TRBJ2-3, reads DSGVTQTPKHLITATGQRVTLRCSPRSGDLSVYWYQQSLDQGLQFLIQYYNGEERAKGNILERFSAQQFPDLHSELNLSSLELGDSALYFCASSQVEGRTDTQYFGPGTRLTVL.

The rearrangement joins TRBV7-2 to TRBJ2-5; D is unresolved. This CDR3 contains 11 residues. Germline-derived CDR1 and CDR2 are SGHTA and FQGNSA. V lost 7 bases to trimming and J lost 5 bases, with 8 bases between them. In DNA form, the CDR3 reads TGTGCCAGCACCCCCCGGGAGACCCAGTACTTC. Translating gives CASTPRETQYF.

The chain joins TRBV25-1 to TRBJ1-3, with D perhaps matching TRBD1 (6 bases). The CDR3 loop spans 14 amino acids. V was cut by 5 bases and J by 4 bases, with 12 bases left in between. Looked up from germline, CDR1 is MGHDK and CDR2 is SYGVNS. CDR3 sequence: CASSLGGLGNTIYF. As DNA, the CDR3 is TGTGCCAGCAGTCTCGGGGGCCTCGGAAACACCATATATTTT.

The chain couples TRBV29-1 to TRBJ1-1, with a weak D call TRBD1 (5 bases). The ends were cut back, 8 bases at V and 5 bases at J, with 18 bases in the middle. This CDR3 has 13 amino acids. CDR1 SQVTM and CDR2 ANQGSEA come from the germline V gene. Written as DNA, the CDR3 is TGCAGCACCCGAAGGGGACCAGGAACTGAAGCTTTCTTT. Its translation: CSTRRGPGTEAFF.

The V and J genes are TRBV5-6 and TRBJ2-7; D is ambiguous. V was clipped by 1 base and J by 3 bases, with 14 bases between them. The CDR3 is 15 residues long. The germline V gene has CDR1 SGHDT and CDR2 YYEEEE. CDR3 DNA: TGTGCCAGCAGCTTGCTGGGCACCGAGCACTACGAGCAGTACTTC. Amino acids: CASSLLGTEHYEQYF.

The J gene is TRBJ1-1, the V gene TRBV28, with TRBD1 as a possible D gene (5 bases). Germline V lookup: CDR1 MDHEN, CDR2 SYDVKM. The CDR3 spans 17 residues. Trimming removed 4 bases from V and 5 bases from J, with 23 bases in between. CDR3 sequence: CASSSPRGVVSRTEAFF. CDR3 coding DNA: TGTGCCAGCAGTTCCCCTCGGGGGGTAGTGTCGCGAACTGAAGCTTTCTTT.

The CDR3 nucleotides read TGTGCCAGTGCTAGCGGGGGCCTTAATGAAAAACTGTTTTTT. It encodes CASASGGLNEKLFF. J is TRBJ1-4 and V is TRBV2; a weak D match, TRBD1 (6 bases). V lost 9 bases, J lost 4 bases, and 15 bases lay in between. The length of the CDR3 is 14 residues. In germline, CDR1 is SNHLY, CDR2 FYNNEI.

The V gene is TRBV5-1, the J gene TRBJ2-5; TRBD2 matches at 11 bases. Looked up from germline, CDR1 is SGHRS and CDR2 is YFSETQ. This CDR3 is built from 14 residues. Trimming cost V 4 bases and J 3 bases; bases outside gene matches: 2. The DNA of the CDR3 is TGCGCCAGCAGCAAGGGACTAGCGGAAGAGACCCAGTACTTC. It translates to CASSKGLAEETQYF.

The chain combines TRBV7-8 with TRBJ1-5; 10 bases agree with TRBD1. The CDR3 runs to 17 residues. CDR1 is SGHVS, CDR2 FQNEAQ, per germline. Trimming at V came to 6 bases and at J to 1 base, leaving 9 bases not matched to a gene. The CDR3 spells CASSRQGARLSNQPQHF. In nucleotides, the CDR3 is TGTGCCAGCAGTCGACAGGGGGCTCGATTGAGCAATCAGCCCCAGCATTTT.

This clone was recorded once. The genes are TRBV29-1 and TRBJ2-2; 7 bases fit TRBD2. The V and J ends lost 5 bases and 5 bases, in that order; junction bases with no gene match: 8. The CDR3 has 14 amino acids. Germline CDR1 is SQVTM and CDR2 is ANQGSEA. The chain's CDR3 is CSVLPPGGTGELFF. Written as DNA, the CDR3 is TGCAGCGTTTTGCCTCCGGGGGGAACCGGGGAGCTGTTTTTT.

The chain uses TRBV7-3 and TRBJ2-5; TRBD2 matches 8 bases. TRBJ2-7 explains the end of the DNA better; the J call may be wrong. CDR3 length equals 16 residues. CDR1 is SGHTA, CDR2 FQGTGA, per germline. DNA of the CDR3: TGTGCCAGCAGCTTAAGAGTAGCGGGAAACTCCTACGAGCAGTACTTC. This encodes CASSLRVAGNSYEQYF.

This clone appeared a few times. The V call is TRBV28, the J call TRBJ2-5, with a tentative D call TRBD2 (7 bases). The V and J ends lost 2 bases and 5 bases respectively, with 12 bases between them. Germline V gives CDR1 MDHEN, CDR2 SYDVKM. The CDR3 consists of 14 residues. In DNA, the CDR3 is TGTGCCAGCAGTTTAAGGGGGGGGGTGGAGACCCAGTACTTC. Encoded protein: CASSLRGGVETQYF.

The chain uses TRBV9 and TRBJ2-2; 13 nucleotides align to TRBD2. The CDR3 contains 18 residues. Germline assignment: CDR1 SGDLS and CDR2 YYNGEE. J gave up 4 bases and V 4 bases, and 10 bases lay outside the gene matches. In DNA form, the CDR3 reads TGTGCCAGCAGCCCACTAGCGGGGGGGGCATGGGGCACCGGGGAGCTGTTTTTT. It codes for CASSPLAGGAWGTGELFF. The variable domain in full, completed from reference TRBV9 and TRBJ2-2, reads DSGVTQTPKHLITATGQRVTLRCSPRSGDLSVYWYQQSLDQGLQFLIQYYNGEERAKGNILERFSAQQFPDLHSELNLSSLELGDSALYFCASSPLAGGAWGTGELFFGEGSRLTVL.

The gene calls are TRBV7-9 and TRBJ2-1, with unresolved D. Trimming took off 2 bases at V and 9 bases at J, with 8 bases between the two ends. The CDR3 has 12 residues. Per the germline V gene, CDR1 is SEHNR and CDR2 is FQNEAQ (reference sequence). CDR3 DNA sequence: TGTGCCAGCAGCTTATCTGGCGGTGAGCAGTTCTTC. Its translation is CASSLSGGEQFF.

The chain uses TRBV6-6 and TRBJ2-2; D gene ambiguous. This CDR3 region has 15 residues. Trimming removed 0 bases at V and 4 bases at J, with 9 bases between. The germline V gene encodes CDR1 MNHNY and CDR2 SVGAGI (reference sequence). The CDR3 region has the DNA TGTGCCAGCAGTTACTCCACATATGGCACCGGGGAGCTGTTTTTT. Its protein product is CASSYSTYGTGELFF.

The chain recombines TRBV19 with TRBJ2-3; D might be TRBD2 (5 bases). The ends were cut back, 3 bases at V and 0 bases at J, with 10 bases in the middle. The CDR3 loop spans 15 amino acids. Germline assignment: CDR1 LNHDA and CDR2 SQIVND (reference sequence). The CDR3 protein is CASSMWESSTDTQYF. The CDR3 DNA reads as TGTGCCAGTAGTATGTGGGAGTCTAGCACAGATACGCAGTATTTT.

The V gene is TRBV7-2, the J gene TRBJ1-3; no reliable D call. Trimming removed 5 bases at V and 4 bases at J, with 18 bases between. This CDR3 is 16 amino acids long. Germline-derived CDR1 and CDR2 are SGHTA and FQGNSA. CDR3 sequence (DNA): TGTGCCAGCAGCCCATGGTCCGGGGTGGGAGGAAACACCATATATTTT. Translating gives CASSPWSGVGGNTIYF.

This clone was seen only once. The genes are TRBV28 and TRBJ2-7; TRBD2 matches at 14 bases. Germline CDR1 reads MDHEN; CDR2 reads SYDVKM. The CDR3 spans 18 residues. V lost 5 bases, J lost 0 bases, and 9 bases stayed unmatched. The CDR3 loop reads CASSGTSGSSGSSYEQYF. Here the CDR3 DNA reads TGTGCCAGCAGTGGGACTAGCGGGAGTAGCGGAAGCTCCTACGAGCAGTACTTC.

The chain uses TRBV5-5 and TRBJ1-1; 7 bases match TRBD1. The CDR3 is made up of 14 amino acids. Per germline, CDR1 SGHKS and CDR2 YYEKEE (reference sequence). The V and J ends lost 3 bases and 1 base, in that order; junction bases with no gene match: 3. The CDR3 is CASSSGTENTEAFF. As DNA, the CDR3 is TGTGCCAGCAGCTCTGGGACAGAGAACACTGAAGCTTTCTTT.